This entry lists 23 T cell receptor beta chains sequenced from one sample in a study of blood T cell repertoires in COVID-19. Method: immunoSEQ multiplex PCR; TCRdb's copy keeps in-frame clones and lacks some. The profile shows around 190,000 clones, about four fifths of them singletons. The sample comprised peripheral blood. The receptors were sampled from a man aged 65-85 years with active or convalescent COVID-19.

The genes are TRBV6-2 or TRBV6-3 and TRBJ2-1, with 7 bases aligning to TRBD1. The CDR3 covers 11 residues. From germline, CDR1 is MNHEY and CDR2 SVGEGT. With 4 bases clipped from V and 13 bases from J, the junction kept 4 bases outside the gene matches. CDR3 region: CASSWGQSQFF. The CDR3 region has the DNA TGTGCCAGCAGTTGGGGACAGTCCCAGTTCTTC.

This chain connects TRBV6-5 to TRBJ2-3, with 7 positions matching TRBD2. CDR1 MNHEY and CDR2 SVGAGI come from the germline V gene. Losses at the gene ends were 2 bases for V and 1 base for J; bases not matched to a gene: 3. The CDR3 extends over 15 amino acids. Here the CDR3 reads CASSYSGARTDTQYF. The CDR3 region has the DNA TGTGCCAGCAGTTACAGCGGGGCCCGCACAGATACGCAGTATTTT.

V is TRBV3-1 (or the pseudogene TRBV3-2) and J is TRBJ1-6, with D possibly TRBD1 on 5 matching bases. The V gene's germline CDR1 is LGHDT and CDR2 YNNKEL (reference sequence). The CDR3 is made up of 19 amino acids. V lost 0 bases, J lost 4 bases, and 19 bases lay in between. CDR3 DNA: TGTGCCAGCAGCCAAGAATGGGCCAGGGAAGGGACTTATAATTCACCCCTCCACTTT. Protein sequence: CASSQEWAREGTYNSPLHF.

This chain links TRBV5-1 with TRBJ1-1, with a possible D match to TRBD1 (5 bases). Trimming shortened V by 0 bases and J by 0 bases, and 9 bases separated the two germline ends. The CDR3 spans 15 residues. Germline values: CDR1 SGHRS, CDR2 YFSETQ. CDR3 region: CASSLGGGLNTEAFF. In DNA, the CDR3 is TGCGCCAGCAGCTTGGGGGGCGGCTTGAACACTGAAGCTTTCTTT.

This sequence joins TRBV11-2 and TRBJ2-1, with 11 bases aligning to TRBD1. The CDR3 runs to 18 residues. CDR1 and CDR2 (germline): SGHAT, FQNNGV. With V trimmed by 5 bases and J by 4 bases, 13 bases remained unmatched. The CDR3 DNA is TGTGCCAGCAGCCGTCGAGGTCCGGACAGGGGGCTTTACAATGAGCAGTTCTTC. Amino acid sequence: CASSRRGPDRGLYNEQFF.

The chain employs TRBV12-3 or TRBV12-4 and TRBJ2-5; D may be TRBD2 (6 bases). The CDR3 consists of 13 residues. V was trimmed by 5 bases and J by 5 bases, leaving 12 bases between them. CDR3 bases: TGTGCCAGCAGTCCCGCGGGGAGTGAGACCCAGTACTTC. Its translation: CASSPAGSETQYF.

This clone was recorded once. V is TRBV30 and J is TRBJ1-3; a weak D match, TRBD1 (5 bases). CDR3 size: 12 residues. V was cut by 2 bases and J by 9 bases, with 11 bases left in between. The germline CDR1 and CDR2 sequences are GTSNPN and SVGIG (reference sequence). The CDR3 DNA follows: TGTGCCTGGAGTCCCCGGGGGGGCACCATATATTTT. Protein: CAWSPRGGTIYF.

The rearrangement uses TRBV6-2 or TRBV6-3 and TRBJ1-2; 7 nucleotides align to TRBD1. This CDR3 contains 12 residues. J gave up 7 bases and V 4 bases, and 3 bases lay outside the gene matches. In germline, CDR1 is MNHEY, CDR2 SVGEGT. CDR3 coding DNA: TGTGCCAGCAGTTTCACAGGGGCTGGCTACACCTTC. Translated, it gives CASSFTGAGYTF.

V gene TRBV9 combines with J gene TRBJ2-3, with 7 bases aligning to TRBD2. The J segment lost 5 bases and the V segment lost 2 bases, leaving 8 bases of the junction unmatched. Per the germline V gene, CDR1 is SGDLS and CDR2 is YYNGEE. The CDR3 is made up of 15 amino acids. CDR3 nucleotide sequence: TGTGCCAGCAGCGTGGAAGAGGGAGGGAGAGATACGCAGTATTTT. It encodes CASSVEEGGRDTQYF.

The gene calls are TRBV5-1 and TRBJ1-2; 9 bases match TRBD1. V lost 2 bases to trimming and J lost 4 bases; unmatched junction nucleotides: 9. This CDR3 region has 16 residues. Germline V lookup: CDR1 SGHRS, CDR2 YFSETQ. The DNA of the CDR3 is TGCGCCAGCAGCTTAGCAACGGGACAGGGTCGCTATGGCTACACCTTC. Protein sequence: CASSLATGQGRYGYTF. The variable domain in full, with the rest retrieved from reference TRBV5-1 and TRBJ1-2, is KAGVTQTPRYLIKTRGQQVTLSCSPISGHRSVSWYQQTPGQGLQFLFEYFSETQRNKGNFPGRFSGRQFSNSRSEMNVSTLELGDSALYLCASSLATGQGRYGYTFGSGTRLTVV.

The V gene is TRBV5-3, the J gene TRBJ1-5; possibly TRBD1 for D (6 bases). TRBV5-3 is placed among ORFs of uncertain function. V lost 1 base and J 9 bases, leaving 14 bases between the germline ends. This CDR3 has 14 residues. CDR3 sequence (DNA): TGTGCCAGAAGCTTGAGGACAGAGGAGAGGCCCCAGCATTTT. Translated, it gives CARSLRTEERPQHF.

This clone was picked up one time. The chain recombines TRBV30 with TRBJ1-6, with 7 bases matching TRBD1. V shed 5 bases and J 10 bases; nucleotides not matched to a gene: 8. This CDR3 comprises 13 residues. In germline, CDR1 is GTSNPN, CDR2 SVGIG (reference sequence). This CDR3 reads CAWAGTVDSPLHF. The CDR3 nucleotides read TGTGCCTGGGCCGGGACAGTGGACTCACCCCTCCACTTT.

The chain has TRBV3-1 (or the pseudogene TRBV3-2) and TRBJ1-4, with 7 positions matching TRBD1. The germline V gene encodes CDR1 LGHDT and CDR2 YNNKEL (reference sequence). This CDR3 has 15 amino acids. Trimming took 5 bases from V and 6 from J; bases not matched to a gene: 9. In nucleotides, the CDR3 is TGTGCCAGCAGCAGTGGGACAGTACTAGATGAAAAACTGTTTTTT. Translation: CASSSGTVLDEKLFF.

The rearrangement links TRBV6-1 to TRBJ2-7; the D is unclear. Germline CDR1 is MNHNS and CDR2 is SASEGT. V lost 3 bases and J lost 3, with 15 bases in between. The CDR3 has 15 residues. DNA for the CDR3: TGTGCCAGCAGTGATATAGGAGTAATAATCTACGAGCAGTACTTC. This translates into CASSDIGVIIYEQYF.

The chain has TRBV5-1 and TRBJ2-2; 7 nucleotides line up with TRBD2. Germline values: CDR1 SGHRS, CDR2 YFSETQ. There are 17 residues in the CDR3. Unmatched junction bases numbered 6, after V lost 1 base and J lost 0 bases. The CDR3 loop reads CASSLIPGTTNTGELFF. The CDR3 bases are TGCGCCAGCAGCTTGATCCCCGGGACTACGAACACCGGGGAGCTGTTTTTT.

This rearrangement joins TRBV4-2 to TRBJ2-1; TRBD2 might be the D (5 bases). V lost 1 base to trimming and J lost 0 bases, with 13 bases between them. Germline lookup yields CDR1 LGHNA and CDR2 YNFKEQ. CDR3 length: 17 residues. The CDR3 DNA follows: TGTGCCAGCAGCCAAGTAGAGGGTTTAAGCTCCTACAATGAGCAGTTCTTC. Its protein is CASSQVEGLSSYNEQFF.

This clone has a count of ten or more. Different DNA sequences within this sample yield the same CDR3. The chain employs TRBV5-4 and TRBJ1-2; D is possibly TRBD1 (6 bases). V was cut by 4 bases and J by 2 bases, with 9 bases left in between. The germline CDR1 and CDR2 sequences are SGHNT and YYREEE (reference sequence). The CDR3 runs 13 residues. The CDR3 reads CASSPDRNYGYTF. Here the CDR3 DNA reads TGTGCCAGCAGCCCCGACAGGAACTATGGCTACACCTTC.

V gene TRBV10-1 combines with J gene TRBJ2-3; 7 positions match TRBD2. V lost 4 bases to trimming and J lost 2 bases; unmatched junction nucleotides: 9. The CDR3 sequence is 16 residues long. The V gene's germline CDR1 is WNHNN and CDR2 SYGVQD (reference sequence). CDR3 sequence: CASSALGGGLTDTQYF. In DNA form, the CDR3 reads TGCGCCAGCAGTGCGCTGGGCGGGGGTCTCACAGATACGCAGTATTTT.

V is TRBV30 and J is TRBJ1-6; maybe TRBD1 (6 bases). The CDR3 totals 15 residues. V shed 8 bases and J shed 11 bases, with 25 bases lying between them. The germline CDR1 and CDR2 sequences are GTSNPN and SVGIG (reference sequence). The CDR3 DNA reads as TGTGCCCGACCTTGGATATGGGACACCTCGCCACCCCTCCACTTT. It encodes CARPWIWDTSPPLHF.

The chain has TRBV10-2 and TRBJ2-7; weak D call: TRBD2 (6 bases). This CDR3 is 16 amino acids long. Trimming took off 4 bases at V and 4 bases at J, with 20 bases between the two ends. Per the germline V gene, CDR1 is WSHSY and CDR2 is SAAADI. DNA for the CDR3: TGCGCCAGCAGTGGCGGTGGGGCGGGGATTGGATACGAGCAGTACTTC. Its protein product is CASSGGGAGIGYEQYF.

CDR3: CASSLRLAGADNEQFF. The CDR3 coding sequence is TGTGCCAGCAGCCTCCGACTAGCGGGAGCTGACAATGAGCAGTTCTTC. The chain uses TRBV14 and TRBJ2-1; 12 bases align to TRBD2. V shed 4 bases and J 5 bases; nucleotides not matched to a gene: 6. CDR3 length: 16 residues. CDR1 SGHDN and CDR2 FVKESK come from the germline V gene.

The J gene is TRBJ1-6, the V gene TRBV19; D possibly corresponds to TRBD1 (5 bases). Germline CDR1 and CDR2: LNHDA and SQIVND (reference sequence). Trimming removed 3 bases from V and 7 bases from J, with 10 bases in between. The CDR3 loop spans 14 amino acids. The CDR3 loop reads CASSIQGSNSPLHF. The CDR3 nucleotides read TGTGCCAGTAGTATTCAGGGATCGAATTCACCCCTCCACTTT.

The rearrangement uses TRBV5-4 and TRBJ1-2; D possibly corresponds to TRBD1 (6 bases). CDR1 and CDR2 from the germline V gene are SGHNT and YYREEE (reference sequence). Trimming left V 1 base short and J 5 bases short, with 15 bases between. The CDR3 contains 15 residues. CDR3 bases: TGTGCCAGCAGCTTGCCGCCGGGGCAGGGGTATGGCTACACCTTC. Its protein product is CASSLPPGQGYGYTF.